Below are 16 T cell receptor beta chains sequenced from a single sample in a study of blood T cells in healthy people across ages. A sample-barcoded 5' primer and a J-beta primer mix were used in a second PCR of roughly 7 to 11 cycles. TCRdb analysed the 5' RACE reads with MiXCR anew, one entry per CDR3 protein. The sample includes approximately 880,000 distinct CDR3 sequences, 45% to 50% of them seen just once. Sequenced: blood. Every receptor here comes from a man under 40 in good health.

This chain connects TRBV10-3 to TRBJ1-2; D uncertain. This CDR3 spans 10 amino acids. Germline V gene sequence: CDR1 ENHRY, CDR2 SYGVKD. Trimming stripped 10 bases from V and 5 bases from J, with 8 bases between. CDR3 in DNA: TGTGCCACCCTGGGTTATGGCTACACCTTC. Translated: CATLGYGYTF.

The rearrangement uses TRBV6-5 and TRBJ2-7, with D perhaps TRBD1 or TRBD2 (5 bases each). V was cut by 6 bases and J by 2 bases, with 11 bases left in between. Germline CDR1 MNHEY, CDR2 SVGAGI. The CDR3 has 13 residues. The CDR3 coding sequence is TGTGCCAGCAGCACGGGACCCACCTACGAGCAGTACTTC. The encoded protein is CASSTGPTYEQYF.

The gene calls are TRBV7-2 and TRBJ2-3, with 12 bases fitting TRBD2. CDR1 is SGHTA, CDR2 FQGNSA, per germline. The CDR3 loop spans 18 amino acids. V dropped 1 base and J dropped 2; count of bases not matched to a gene: 7. The CDR3 reads CASSLVSLAGGLTDTQYF. The CDR3 nucleotides read TGTGCCAGCAGCTTAGTGTCACTAGCGGGGGGTCTCACAGATACGCAGTATTTT.

This clonotype has a handful of counts. CDR3 DNA: TGTGCCAGCAGCGTAGGGGGGACAGGGCAGTTCGAGCAGTACTTC. Translation gives CASSVGGTGQFEQYF. The V gene is TRBV9, the J gene TRBJ2-7, with 9 bases identical to TRBD1. This CDR3 has 15 amino acids. J was trimmed by 6 bases and V by 0 bases; bases with no gene match: 7. The germline V gene has CDR1 SGDLS and CDR2 YYNGEE. Full variable domain (outside the CDR3, taken from reference TRBV9 and TRBJ2-7): DSGVTQTPKHLITATGQRVTLRCSPRSGDLSVYWYQQSLDQGLQFLIQYYNGEERAKGNILERFSAQQFPDLHSELNLSSLELGDSALYFCASSVGGTGQFEQYFGPGTRLTVT.

Written as DNA, the CDR3 is TGTGCCAGCAGTGGGAAGACAGGGACAAACAACCTATATCGGACCTACGAGCAGTACTTC. It is translated as CASSGKTGTNNLYRTYEQYF. The V gene is TRBV2, the J gene TRBJ2-7; 7 bases align to TRBD1. The V gene's germline CDR1 is SNHLY and CDR2 FYNNEI. The V segment lost 4 bases and the J segment 2 bases; nucleotides outside the gene matches: 23. CDR3 length: 20 amino acids.

This clonotype came up once. This sequence joins TRBV11-2 and TRBJ1-6, with D unresolved. This CDR3 has 19 residues. Germline CDR1 is SGHAT and CDR2 is FQNNGV. Trimming pared 1 base from V and 0 bases from J, leaving 16 bases between. The CDR3 DNA reads as TGTGCCAGCAGCTTAGTTGAGGCGAAAGGGTACTCCTATAATTCACCCCTCCACTTT. Translation gives CASSLVEAKGYSYNSPLHF.

The chain links TRBV20-1 to TRBJ2-7; TRBD2 agrees at 10 bases. Germline V gene data show CDR1 as DFQATT and CDR2 as SNEGSKA (reference sequence). This CDR3 has 14 amino acids. V lost 6 bases to trimming and J lost 0 bases; unmatched junction nucleotides: 5. CDR3 coding DNA: TGCAGTGCCATAGCGGGAGGCCCCTCCTACGAGCAGTACTTC. It specifies CSAIAGGPSYEQYF.

The sample holds many counts of this clonotype. The chain joins TRBV4-1 to TRBJ2-7; 9 bases map to TRBD2. The V gene's germline CDR1 is MGHRA and CDR2 YSYEKL. There are 15 residues in the CDR3. With V trimmed by 3 bases and J by 3 bases, 6 bases remained unmatched. The CDR3 DNA is TGCGCCAGCAGCCACATCCTAGCGGGGCTCTACGAGCAGTACTTC. This gives the protein CASSHILAGLYEQYF.

This sequence joins TRBV10-3 and TRBJ2-3, with unresolved D. V lost 2 bases, J lost 5 bases, and 8 bases lay in between. This CDR3 has 13 amino acids. Germline-derived CDR1 and CDR2 are ENHRY and SYGVKD. This chain's CDR3 is CAISEPMGDTQYF. DNA of the CDR3: TGTGCCATCAGTGAGCCGATGGGAGATACGCAGTATTTT.

The table lists this clonotype with a count of one. The gene calls are TRBV11-2 and TRBJ2-1, with 7 bases that match TRBD2. This CDR3 is built from 16 residues. Losses at the gene ends were 5 bases for V and 3 bases for J; bases not matched to a gene: 10. Germline CDR1 and CDR2: SGHAT and FQNNGV. The CDR3 nucleotides are TGTGCCAGCAGCGGAACGCGGAGCGGGGACTACAATGAGCAGTTCTTC. This sequence encodes CASSGTRSGDYNEQFF. The full variable domain, in which reference TRBV11-2 and TRBJ2-1 provide the parts outside the CDR3, is EAGVAQSPRYKIIEKRQSVAFWCNPISGHATLYWYQQILGQGPKLLIQFQNNGVVDDSQLPKDRFSAERLKGVDSTLKIQPAKLEDSAVYLCASSGTRSGDYNEQFFGPGTRLTVL.

The chain uses TRBV6-2 or TRBV6-3 and TRBJ2-2; TRBD1 agrees at 9 bases. Germline V gene lookup returns CDR1 MNHEY and CDR2 SVGEGT. This CDR3 region has 16 residues. Germline trimming cut 2 bases from V and 3 bases from J; bases unmatched to any gene: 4. CDR3 DNA: TGTGCCAGCAGTTACCCGGGACAGGGATACACCGGGGAGCTGTTTTTT. Protein sequence: CASSYPGQGYTGELFF.

The sample holds a few counts of this clonotype. This chain links TRBV28 with TRBJ2-5; the D call may be TRBD1 or TRBD2 (5 bases each). Germline V gene data show CDR1 as MDHEN and CDR2 as SYDVKM. CDR3 length: 15 residues. With 6 bases removed from V and 3 bases from J, the gap between germline ends came to 17 bases. CDR3 loop: CASSRPGMTKETQYF. CDR3 nucleotides: TGTGCCAGCAGCCGGCCAGGGATGACTAAAGAGACCCAGTACTTC.

Of note for this clonotype: An end of the junction differs from the germline gene, which may be a read error. V and J are TRBV6-6 and TRBJ1-5, with TRBD1 matching 9 bases. CDR3 length: 16 amino acids. Germline V gene lookup returns CDR1 MNHNY and CDR2 SVGAGI (reference sequence). The CDR3 loop reads CVSSYLGQGRNQPQHF. CDR3 coding DNA: TGTGTCAGCAGTTATTTGGGACAGGGTCGCAATCAGCCCCAGCATTTT.

This clonotype was observed many times. This sequence joins TRBV6-5 and TRBJ2-5; 7 nucleotides align to TRBD1. Germline assignment: CDR1 MNHEY and CDR2 SVGAGI. The CDR3 is made up of 13 amino acids. Unmatched junction bases numbered 3, after V lost 6 bases and J lost 2 bases. In DNA, the CDR3 is TGTGCCAGCAGAGTGGGACAGCAAGAGACCCAGTACTTC. It yields the protein CASRVGQQETQYF.

The chain links TRBV3-1 to TRBJ2-4; TRBD2 matches 9 bases. The last part of the DNA fits TRBJ2-7 better; the J call may be wrong. This CDR3 is built from 16 residues. Per the germline V gene, CDR1 is LGHDT and CDR2 is YNNKEL (reference sequence). CDR3 coding DNA: TGTGCCAGCAGCCAACTCGGCGGGGGGGCCTTCAACGAGCAGTACTTC. It is translated as CASSQLGGGAFNEQYF.

The V and J genes are TRBV7-2 and TRBJ2-3; the match to TRBD2 covers 7 bases. Unmatched junction bases numbered 9, after V lost 5 bases and J lost 7 bases. Germline V gene data show CDR1 as SGHTA and CDR2 as FQGNSA. CDR3 length: 14 residues. The CDR3 reads CASSPGGPQNTQYF. CDR3 coding DNA: TGTGCCAGCAGCCCGGGGGGTCCTCAAAATACGCAGTATTTT. The whole variable domain, filled in from reference TRBV7-2 and TRBJ2-3, reads GAGVSQSPSNKVTEKGKDVELRCDPISGHTALYWYRQSLGQGLEFLIYFQGNSAPDKSGLPSDRFSAERTGGSVSTLTIQRTQQEDSAVYLCASSPGGPQNTQYFGPGTRLTVL.